The rows below give T cell receptor beta chains drawn from one sample of a study of long-term antiretroviral therapy in people with HIV. Some clones are missing from TCRdb's copy, which holds only in-frame ones; the method was immunoSEQ multiplex PCR. The repertoire has approximately 15,000 clones, roughly 80% of them found once; the top ten carry about 16%. Sequencing used unsorted PBMCs, obtained just before starting antiretroviral therapy. The receptor source for this set is a man between 35 and 55 years old with HIV. Each CDR3 is given with its conserved first and last residue. A D gene is named only where the DNA matches it firmly. Size values are once, few and many counts, or a class for expanded clones, and some rows have none.

D gene	V gene	J gene	clone size	CDR3 DNA	CDR3 protein
NA	TRBV11-2	TRBJ2-3	NA	TGTGCCAGCAGCTTATATGGCGGGAGCACAGATACGCAGTATTTT	CASSLYGGSTDTQYF
NA	TRBV4-2	TRBJ2-2	NA	TGTGCCAGCAGCCAAGGAAGCACCGGGGAGCTGTTTTTT	CASSQGSTGELFF
NA	TRBV4-1	TRBJ1-1	NA	TGCGCCAGCAGCCAAGAAAGTGAAGCTTTCTTT	CASSQESEAFF
TRBD1	TRBV5-6	TRBJ1-5	NA	TGTGCCAGCAGCTTTGGACAGGGGTATGTCGGCAATCAGCCCCAGCATTTT	CASSFGQGYVGNQPQHF
TRBD1	TRBV19	TRBJ1-5	NA	TGTGCCAGTAGTAGTGGCCGGGACAGTACGGCCCAGCCCCAGCATTTT	CASSSGRDSTAQPQHF
NA	TRBV15	TRBJ1-4	NA	TGTGCCACCAGCAGGGGTCTACAGGGTGAAAAACTGTTTTTT	CATSRGLQGEKLFF
TRBD2	TRBV2	TRBJ2-7	NA	TGTGCCAGCAGGGGCCTCGAAGCGGGAGGAGGCTACGAGCAGTACTTC	CASRGLEAGGGYEQYF
NA	TRBV6-5	TRBJ1-1	once	TGTGCCAGCAGTTACTCAAGGGGCACTGAAGCTTTCTTT	CASSYSRGTEAFF
TRBD1	TRBV27	TRBJ2-2	NA	TGTGCCAGCAGTGTCGACAGGGGCGGCGGGGAGCTGTTTTTT	CASSVDRGGGELFF
NA	TRBV7-8	TRBJ2-7	NA	TGTGCCAGCAGCGTAGACACTCTATACGAGCAGTACTTC	CASSVDTLYEQYF
NA	TRBV4-1	TRBJ1-3	NA	TGCGCCAGCAGCCAAGATCGTCGGGGGACCTCTGGAAACACCATATATTTT	CASSQDRRGTSGNTIYF
NA	TRBV6-1	TRBJ1-1	NA	TGTGCGAGCCAGCAGTGGGGGACAAAAGGTCCTGAAGCTTTCTTT	CASQQWGTKGPEAFF
NA	TRBV7-9	TRBJ2-2	few	TGTGCCAGCAGCGCCGCAGGGGCTAGCACCGGGGAGCTGTTTTTT	CASSAAGASTGELFF
NA	TRBV5-1	TRBJ2-1	NA	TGCGCCAGCAGCTTGTATGGGGGCGCGAATGAGCAGTTCTTC	CASSLYGGANEQFF
NA	TRBV4-1	TRBJ1-5	few	TGCGCCAGCAGCCAAGAGGGGTACAATCAGCCCCAGCATTTT	CASSQEGYNQPQHF
TRBD1	TRBV5-5	TRBJ2-7	NA	TGTGCCAGCAGCTCTCCCGGGACAGGTTATCACGAGCAGTACTTC	CASSSPGTGYHEQYF
NA	TRBV30	TRBJ1-3	NA	TGTGCCTGGAGTGTACTCGGCCATAGCTCTGGAAACACCATATATTTT	CAWSVLGHSSGNTIYF
NA	TRBV27	TRBJ2-1	NA	TGTGCCAGCAGTCCAATTCAGGACCTAAGTTACAATGAGCAGTTCTTC	CASSPIQDLSYNEQFF
NA	TRBV5-1	TRBJ2-2	NA	TGCGCCAGCAGCTCCGGGGGGCTTGACACCGGGGAGCTGTTTTTT	CASSSGGLDTGELFF
NA	TRBV5-1	TRBJ1-3	NA	TGCGCCAGCAGCCCAGGACAGTTTCGGAGCTCTGGAAACACCATATATTTT	CASSPGQFRSSGNTIYF
TRBD1	TRBV6-5	TRBJ1-2	once	TGTGCCAGCAGTTACCTAGGACAGGGGGCGAACTATGGCTACACCTTC	CASSYLGQGANYGYTF
NA	TRBV5-6	TRBJ1-2	NA	TGTGCCAGCAGCTTGGGTGGGGAGTATGGCTACACCTTC	CASSLGGEYGYTF
NA	TRBV7-8	TRBJ2-7	NA	TGTGCCAGCGGAGAGACAGAAGGCGAGCAGTACTTC	CASGETEGEQYF
NA	TRBV5-1	TRBJ1-2	once	TGCGCCAGCAGCTTGCTCGGGGGGGGCGGCTATGGCTACACCTTC	CASSLLGGGGYGYTF
NA	TRBV6-5	TRBJ2-7	NA	TGTGCCAGCAGTACCGGGACTCCCGAGCAGTACTTC	CASSTGTPEQYF
TRBD2	TRBV19	TRBJ2-1	NA	TGTGCCAGTACTCCTCTGGGCCTAGCGGGAGGGAGCTCCTACAATGAGCAGTTCTTC	CASTPLGLAGGSSYNEQFF
NA	TRBV10-3	TRBJ2-2	NA	TGTGCCATCAGTGAGAGGGGCGGTGAAGGGGAGCTGTTTTTT	CAISERGGEGELFF
NA	TRBV7-9	TRBJ1-5	NA	TGTGCCAGCAGCTTAGCAGGGGACTTCAATCAGCCCCAGCATTTT	CASSLAGDFNQPQHF
NA	TRBV11-2	TRBJ1-2	NA	TGTGCCAGCAGGACTGATAACTATGGCTACACCTTC	CASRTDNYGYTF
TRBD1	TRBV2	TRBJ1-5	NA	TGTGCCAGCAGGGGGAGACAGGGTAGCAATCAGCCCCAGCATTTT	CASRGRQGSNQPQHF
NA	TRBV6-1	TRBJ2-2	NA	TGTGCCAGCAGTGAAATATCCGGGGTTGAGGAGCTGTTTTTT	CASSEISGVEELFF
NA	TRBV28	TRBJ1-4	NA	TGTGCCAGCAGTTTCCGGACAGCCGCCCTATTTAATGAAAAACTGTTTTTT	CASSFRTAALFNEKLFF
NA	TRBV6-1	TRBJ2-7	NA	TGTGCCAGCAGTGAATTTGCGGAAGCCTACGAGCAGTACTTC	CASSEFAEAYEQYF
NA	TRBV14	TRBJ2-5	NA	TGTGCCAGCAGCCAAGATGGCCTCGCGACCCAGTACTTC	CASSQDGLATQYF
NA	TRBV5-6	TRBJ1-5	NA	TGTGCCAGCAGCTTGGGATCTAGCCAGCCCCAGCATTTT	CASSLGSSQPQHF
NA	TRBV9	TRBJ1-1	NA	TGTGCCAGCAGCGTAGGAGGGATGGGCTCTTCGAACACTGAAGCTTTCTTT	CASSVGGMGSSNTEAFF
TRBD2	TRBV19	TRBJ2-2	NA	TGTGCCACTTCTAGCGGGAGGGGACGCGGGGAGCTGTTTTTT	CATSSGRGRGELFF